This T cell receptor (beta chain) was sequenced during a study of blood T cell repertoires in COVID-19. Overall study: The samples span acute and convalescent COVID-19 from the United States, Italy and Spain. Sources were T cells, B-cell-depleted T cells, or PBMCs; the material itself was cDNA or gDNA.

In the authors' workflow: By means of reference gene primer amplification, nucleated cell counts were estimated. The assay was immunoSEQ multiplex PCR, and TCRdb's table has in-frame clones only and misses some. That table furnishes V, J and clone size, whereas the DNA furnished D and trimming. The sample includes some 120,000 clones, roughly four fifths seen only once; the top ten take approximately 10%. CDR3 size: 15 residues. CDR1 is SGHVS and CDR2 is FQNEAQ in the germline V gene. Trimming took 4 bases from V and 4 from J, leaving 14 bases between them. This TCR was recovered from a human donor in a cohort sampled during active COVID-19. V gene TRBV7-8 combines with J gene TRBJ2-1, with D possibly matching TRBD2 (6 bases). The specimen was peripheral blood. The CDR3 is CASSSRGGTYNEQFF. The DNA for the CDR3 is TGTGCCAGCAGCTCGCGAGGAGGGACGTACAATGAGCAGTTCTTC.